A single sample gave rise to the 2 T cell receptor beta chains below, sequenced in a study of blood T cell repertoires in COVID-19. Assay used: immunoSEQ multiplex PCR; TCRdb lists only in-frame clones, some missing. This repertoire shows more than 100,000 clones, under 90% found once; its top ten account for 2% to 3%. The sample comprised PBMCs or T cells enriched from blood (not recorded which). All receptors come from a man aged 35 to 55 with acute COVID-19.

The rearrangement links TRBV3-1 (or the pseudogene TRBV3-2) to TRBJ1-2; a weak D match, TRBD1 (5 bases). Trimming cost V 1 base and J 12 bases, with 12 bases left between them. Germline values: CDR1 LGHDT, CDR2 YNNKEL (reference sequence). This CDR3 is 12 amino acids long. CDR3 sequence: CASSQADGGNTF. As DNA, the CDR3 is TGTGCCAGCAGCCAAGCGGACGGGGGGAACACCTTC.

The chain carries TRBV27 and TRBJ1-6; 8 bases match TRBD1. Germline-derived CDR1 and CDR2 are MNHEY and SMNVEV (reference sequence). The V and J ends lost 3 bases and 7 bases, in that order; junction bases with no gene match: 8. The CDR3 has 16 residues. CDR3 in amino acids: CASSFGDRGGNSPLHF. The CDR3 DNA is TGTGCCAGCAGTTTTGGAGACAGGGGAGGGAATTCACCCCTCCACTTT.